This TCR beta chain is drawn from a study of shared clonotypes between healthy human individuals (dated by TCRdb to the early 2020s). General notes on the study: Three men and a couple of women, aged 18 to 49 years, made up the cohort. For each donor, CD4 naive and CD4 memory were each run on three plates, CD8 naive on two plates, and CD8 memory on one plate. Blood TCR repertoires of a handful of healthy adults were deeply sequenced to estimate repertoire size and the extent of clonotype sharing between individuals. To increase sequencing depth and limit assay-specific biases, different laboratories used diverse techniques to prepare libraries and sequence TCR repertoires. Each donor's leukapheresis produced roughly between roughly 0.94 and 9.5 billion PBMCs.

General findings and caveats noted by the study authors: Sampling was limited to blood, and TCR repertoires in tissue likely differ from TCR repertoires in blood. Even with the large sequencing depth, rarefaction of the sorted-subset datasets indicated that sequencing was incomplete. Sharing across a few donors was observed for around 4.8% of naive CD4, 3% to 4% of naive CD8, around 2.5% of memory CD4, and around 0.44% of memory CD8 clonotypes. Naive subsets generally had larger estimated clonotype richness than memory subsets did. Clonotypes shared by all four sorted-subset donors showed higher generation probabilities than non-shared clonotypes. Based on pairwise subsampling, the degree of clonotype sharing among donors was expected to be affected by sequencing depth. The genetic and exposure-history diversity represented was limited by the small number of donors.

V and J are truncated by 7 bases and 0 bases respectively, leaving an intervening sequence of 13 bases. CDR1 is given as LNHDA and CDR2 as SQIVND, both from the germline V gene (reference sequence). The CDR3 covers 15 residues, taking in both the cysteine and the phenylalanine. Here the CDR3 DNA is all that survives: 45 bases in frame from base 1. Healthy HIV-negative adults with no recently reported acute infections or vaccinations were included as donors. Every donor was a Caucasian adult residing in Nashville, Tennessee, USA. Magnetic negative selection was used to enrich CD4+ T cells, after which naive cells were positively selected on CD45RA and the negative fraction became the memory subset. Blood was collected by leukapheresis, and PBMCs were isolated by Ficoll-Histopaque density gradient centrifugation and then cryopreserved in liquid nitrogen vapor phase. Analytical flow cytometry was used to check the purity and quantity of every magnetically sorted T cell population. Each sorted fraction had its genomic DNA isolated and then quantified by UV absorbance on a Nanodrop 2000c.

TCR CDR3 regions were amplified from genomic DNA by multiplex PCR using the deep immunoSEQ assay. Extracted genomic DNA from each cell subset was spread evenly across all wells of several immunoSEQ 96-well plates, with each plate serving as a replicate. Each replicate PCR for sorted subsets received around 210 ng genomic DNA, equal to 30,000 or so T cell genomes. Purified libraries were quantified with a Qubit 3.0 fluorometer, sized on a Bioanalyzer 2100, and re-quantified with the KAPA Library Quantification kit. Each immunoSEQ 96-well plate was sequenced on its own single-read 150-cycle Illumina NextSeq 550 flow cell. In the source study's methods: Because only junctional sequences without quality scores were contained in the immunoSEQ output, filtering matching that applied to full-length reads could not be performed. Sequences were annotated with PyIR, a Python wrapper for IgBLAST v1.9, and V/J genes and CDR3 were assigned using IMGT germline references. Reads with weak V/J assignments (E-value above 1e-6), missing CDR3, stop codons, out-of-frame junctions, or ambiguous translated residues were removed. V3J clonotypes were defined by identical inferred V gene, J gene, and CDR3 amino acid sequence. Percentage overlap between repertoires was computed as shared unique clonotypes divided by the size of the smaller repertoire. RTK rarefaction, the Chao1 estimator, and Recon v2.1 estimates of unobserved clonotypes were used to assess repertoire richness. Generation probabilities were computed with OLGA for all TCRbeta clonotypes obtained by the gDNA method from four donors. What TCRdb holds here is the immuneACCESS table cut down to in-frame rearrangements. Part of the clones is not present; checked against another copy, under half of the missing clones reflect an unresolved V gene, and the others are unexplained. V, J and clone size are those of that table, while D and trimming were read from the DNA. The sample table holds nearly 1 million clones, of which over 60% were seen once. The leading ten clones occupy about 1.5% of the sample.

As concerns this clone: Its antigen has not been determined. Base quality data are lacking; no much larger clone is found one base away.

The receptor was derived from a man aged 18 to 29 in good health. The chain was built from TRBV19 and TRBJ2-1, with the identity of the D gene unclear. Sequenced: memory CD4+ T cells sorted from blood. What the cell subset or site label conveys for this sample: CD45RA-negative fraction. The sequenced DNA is TGTGCCAGTACCCCGGTACCCCTCTCCTACAATGAGCAGTTCTTC. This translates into CASTPVPLSYNEQFF.